The clone carrying this TCR beta chain was counted only a few times. Its antigen is not known. TCRdb analysed the 5' RACE reads with MiXCR anew, one entry per CDR3 protein. The data hold more than 80,000 distinct CDR3 sequences, with approximately 11% observed a single time. Germline V CDR1 and CDR2: KGHSH, LQKENI. The V and J ends lost 4 bases and 7 bases, in that order; junction bases with no gene match: 2. The CDR3 runs to 12 residues. The data derive from a study of early T cells in non-severe SARS-CoV-2 infection. General observations from the study: Matches to VDJdb favored anti-spike CD8 responses and missed private and CD4 specificities.

This chain links TRBV18 with TRBJ1-1, with 8 bases that match TRBD1. Source material: whole blood. The origin of this receptor is an adult who was a healthcare worker with PCR-confirmed SARS-CoV-2 infection or an uninfected control (not recorded which). This CDR3 is CASSLGQGEAFF. The CDR3 bases are TGTGCCAGCTCACTAGGACAGGGTGAAGCTTTCTTT.